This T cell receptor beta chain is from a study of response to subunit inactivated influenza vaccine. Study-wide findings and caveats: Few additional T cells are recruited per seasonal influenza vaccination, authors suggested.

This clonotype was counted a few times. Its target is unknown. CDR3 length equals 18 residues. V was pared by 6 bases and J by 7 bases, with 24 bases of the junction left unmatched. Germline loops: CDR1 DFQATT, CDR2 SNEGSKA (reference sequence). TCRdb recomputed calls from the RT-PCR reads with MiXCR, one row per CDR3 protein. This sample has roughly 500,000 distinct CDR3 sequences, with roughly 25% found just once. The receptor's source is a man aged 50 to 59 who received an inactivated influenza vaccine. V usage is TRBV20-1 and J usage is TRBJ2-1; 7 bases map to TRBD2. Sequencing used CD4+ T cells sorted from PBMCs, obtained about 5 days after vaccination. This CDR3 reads CSANVFREGSLGRNEQFF. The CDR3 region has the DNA TGCAGTGCGAATGTGTTCAGGGAGGGGAGTTTGGGCAGGAATGAGCAGTTCTTC.